This T cell receptor (beta chain) emerged from a study of T cell changes during pregnancy in multiple sclerosis. The assay was immunoSEQ multiplex PCR, and TCRdb's table has in-frame clones only and misses some. This table holds fewer than 140,000 clones, about 90% found once. Between the trimmed V and J ends, which lost 5 bases and 4 bases, there was a span of 15 bases. The CDR3 is 14 amino acids. Germline V gives CDR1 SGHRS, CDR2 YFSETQ. The specimen was peripheral blood, collected before pregnancy. V usage is TRBV5-1 and J usage is TRBJ2-5; D uncertain. The source is a female donor with multiple sclerosis, enrolled in a pregnancy study. CDR3 region: CASRWSLSGETQYF. The CDR3 nucleotides are TGCGCCAGCAGGTGGAGCCTTAGTGGAGAGACCCAGTACTTC.